Each of the 6 T cell receptor beta chains below was sequenced from the same sample in a study of shared clonotypes between healthy human individuals. Naive CD8 cells comprised CD45RO-negative, CCR7-positively selected cells, excluding terminally differentiated effector memory CD45RA+ cells. Some clones are missing from TCRdb's copy, which holds only in-frame ones; the method was immunoSEQ multiplex PCR. Counted here are approximately 810,000 clones, approximately 92% occurring once; the ten biggest clones make up 20% to 30%. The sequenced sample consisted of naive CD8+ T cells sorted from blood. The receptor source for this set is a young man in good health.

The rearrangement links TRBV5-4 to TRBJ2-1; D possibly corresponds to TRBD2 (5 bases). The V gene lost 0 bases and the J gene lost 7 bases, with 11 bases spanning the gap. From germline, CDR1 is SGHNT and CDR2 YYREEE (reference sequence). The CDR3 extends over 14 amino acids. DNA for the CDR3: TGTGCCAGCAGCTTGGGCGGGCTAGCAAATGAGCAGTTCTTC. It encodes CASSLGGLANEQFF. The full variable domain, rest sourced from reference TRBV5-4 and TRBJ2-1, is ETGVTQSPTHLIKTRGQQVTLRCSSQSGHNTVSWYQQALGQGPQFIFQYYREEENGRGNFPPRFSGLQFPNYSSELNVNALELDDSALYLCASSLGGLANEQFFGPGTRLTVL.

Remarks on this clone: Other DNA sequences from this sample encode an identical CDR3 as well. V is TRBV29-1 and J is TRBJ2-1; no clear D gene. Germline CDR1 SQVTM, CDR2 ANQGSEA. Trimming took off 3 bases at V and 1 base at J, with 7 bases between the two ends. The CDR3 consists of 13 residues. The CDR3: CSVEGGSYNEQFF. The DNA for the CDR3 is TGCAGCGTTGAGGGTGGATCCTACAATGAGCAGTTCTTC.

The chain uses TRBV6-1 and TRBJ1-6; the D is unclear. With 4 bases removed from V and 4 bases from J, the gap between germline ends came to 17 bases. Germline values: CDR1 MNHNS, CDR2 SASEGT. The CDR3 consists of 17 residues. CDR3 protein: CASSATRMTVYNSPLHF. Written as DNA, the CDR3 is TGTGCCAGCAGTGCAACCCGCATGACGGTTTATAATTCACCCCTCCACTTT.

Comments on this clone: The sample carries other DNA sequences with the same CDR3. This chain uses TRBV9 with TRBJ2-7, with D maybe TRBD1 (6 bases). CDR3 length equals 13 residues. Trimming cost V 2 bases and J 0 bases, with 6 bases left between them. Germline lookup yields CDR1 SGDLS and CDR2 YYNGEE. CDR3 region: CASSVGASYEQYF. CDR3 sequence (DNA): TGTGCCAGCAGCGTGGGGGCCTCCTACGAGCAGTACTTC.

CDR3 sequence reads: CASSPSWGSWELFF. DNA for the CDR3: TGTGCCAGCAGCCCTAGCTGGGGATCATGGGAGCTGTTTTTT. The V gene is TRBV9, the J gene TRBJ2-2; tentatively, D is TRBD2 (5 bases). Germline lookup yields CDR1 SGDLS and CDR2 YYNGEE. The CDR3 is 14 amino acids. Trimming took off 4 bases at V and 9 bases at J, with 16 bases between the two ends.

J is TRBJ1-3 and V is TRBV7-2; TRBD1 aligns across 7 bases. The J segment lost 4 bases and the V segment lost 4 bases, leaving 10 bases of the junction unmatched. This CDR3 region has 16 residues. The germline CDR1 and CDR2 sequences are SGHTA and FQGNSA. CDR3 amino acids: CASSSDRVWGGNTIYF. CDR3 DNA sequence: TGTGCCAGCAGCTCTGACAGGGTGTGGGGGGGAAACACCATATATTTT.